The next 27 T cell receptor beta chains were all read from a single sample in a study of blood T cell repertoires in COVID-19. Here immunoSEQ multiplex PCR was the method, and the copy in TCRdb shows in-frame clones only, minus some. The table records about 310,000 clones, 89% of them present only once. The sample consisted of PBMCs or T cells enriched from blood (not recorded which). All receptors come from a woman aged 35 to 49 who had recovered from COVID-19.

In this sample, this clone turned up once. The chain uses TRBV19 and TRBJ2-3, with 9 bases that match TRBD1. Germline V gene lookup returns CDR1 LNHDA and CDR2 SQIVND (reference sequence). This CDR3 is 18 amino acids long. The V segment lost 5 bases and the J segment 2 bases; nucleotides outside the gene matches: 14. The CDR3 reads CASSHRDRVYKVTDTQYF. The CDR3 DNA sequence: TGTGCCAGTAGTCACCGGGACAGGGTTTACAAGGTCACAGATACGCAGTATTTT.

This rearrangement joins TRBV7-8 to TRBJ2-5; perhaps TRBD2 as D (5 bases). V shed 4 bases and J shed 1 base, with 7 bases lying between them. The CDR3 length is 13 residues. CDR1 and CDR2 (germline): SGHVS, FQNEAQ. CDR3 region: CASSSLAQETQYF. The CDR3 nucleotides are TGTGCCAGCAGCTCCCTAGCCCAAGAGACCCAGTACTTC.

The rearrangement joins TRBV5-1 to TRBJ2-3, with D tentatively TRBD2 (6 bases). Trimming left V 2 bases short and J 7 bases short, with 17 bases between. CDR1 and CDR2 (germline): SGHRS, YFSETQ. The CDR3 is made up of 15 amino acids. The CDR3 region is CASSFGGTSPNTQYF. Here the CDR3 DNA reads TGCGCCAGCAGCTTTGGCGGGACCTCTCCAAATACGCAGTATTTT.

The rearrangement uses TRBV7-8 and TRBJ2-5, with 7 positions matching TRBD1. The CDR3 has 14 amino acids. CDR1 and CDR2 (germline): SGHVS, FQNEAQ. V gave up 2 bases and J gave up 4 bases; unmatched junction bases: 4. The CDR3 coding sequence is TGTGCCAGCAGCTTACGACCAGGGGGAGAGACCCAGTACTTC. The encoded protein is CASSLRPGGETQYF.

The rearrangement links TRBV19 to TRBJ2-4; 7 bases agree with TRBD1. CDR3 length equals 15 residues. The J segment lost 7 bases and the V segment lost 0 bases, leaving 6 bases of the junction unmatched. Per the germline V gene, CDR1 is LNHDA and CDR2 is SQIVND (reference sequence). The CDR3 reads CASSIERGRINIQYF. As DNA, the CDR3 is TGTGCCAGTAGTATAGAAAGGGGGCGTATTAACATTCAGTACTTC.

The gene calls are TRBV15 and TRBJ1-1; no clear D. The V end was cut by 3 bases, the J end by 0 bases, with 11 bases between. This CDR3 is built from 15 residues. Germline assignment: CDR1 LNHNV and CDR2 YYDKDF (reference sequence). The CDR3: CATSSRLALNTEAFF. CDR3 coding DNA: TGTGCCACCAGCAGTCGACTCGCCCTGAACACTGAAGCTTTCTTT.

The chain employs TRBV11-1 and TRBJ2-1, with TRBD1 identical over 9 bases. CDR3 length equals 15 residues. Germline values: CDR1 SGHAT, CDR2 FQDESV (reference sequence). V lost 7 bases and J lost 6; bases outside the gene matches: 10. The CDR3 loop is CASTPTGGSINEQFF. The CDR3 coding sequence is TGTGCCAGCACCCCAACAGGGGGCTCGATCAATGAGCAGTTCTTC.

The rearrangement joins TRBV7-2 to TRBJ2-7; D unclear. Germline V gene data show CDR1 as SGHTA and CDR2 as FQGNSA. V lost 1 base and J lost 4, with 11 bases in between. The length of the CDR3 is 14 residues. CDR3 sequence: CASSLGAARYEQYF. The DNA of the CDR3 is TGTGCCAGCAGCTTAGGTGCAGCGAGATACGAGCAGTACTTC.

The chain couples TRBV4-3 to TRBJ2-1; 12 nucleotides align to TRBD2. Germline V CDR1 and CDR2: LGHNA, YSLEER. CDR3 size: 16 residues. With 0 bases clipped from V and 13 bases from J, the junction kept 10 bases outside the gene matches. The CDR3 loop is CASSQDRASGGADQFF. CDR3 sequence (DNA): TGCGCCAGCAGCCAAGATAGGGCTAGCGGGGGGGCTGATCAGTTCTTC.

CDR3: CASSQLQIDGNTIYF. For the CDR3, the DNA is TGCGCCAGCAGCCAACTACAGATAGACGGAAACACCATATATTTT. The genes are TRBV4-1 and TRBJ1-3, with unresolved D. CDR3 length: 15 residues. Germline V lookup: CDR1 MGHRA, CDR2 YSYEKL. Between the trimmed V and J ends, which lost 2 bases and 4 bases, there was a span of 12 bases.

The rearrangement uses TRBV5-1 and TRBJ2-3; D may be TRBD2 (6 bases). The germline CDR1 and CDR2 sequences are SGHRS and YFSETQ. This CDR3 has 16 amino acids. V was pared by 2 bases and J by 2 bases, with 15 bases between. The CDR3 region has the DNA TGCGCCAGCAGCTTAGTTCCTCGGGGGAACACAGATACGCAGTATTTT. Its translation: CASSLVPRGNTDTQYF.

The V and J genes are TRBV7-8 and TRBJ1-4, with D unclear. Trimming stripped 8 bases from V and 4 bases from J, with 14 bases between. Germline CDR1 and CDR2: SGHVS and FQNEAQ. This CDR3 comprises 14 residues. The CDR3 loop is CASAPGGFNEKLFF. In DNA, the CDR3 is TGTGCCAGCGCCCCGGGAGGCTTTAATGAAAAACTGTTTTTT.

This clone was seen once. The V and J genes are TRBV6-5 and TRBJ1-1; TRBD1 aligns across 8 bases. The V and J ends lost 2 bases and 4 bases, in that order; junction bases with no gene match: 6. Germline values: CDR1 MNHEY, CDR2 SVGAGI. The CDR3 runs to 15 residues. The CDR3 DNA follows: TGTGCCAGCAGTTACGCCCAGGGGGCGATCACTGAAGCTTTCTTT. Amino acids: CASSYAQGAITEAFF.

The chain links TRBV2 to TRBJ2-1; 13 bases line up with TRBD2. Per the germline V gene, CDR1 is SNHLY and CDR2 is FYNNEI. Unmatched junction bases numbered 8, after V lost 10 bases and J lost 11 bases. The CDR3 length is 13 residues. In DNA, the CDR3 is TGTGCCACCGGACTAGCGGGGGATATGAAGCAGTTCTTC. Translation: CATGLAGDMKQFF.

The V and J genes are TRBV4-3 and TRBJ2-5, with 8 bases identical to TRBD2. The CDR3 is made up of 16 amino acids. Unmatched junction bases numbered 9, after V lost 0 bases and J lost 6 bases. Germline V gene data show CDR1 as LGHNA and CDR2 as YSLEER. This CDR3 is CASSQDPGGPAKTQYF. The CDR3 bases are TGCGCCAGCAGCCAAGATCCGGGAGGGCCGGCGAAGACCCAGTACTTC.

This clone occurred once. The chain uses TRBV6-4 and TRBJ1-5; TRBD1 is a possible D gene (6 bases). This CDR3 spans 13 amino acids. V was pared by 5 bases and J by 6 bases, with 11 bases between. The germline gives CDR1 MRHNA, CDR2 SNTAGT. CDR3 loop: CASSPEQGQPQHF. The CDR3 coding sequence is TGTGCCAGCAGTCCAGAACAGGGTCAGCCCCAGCATTTT.

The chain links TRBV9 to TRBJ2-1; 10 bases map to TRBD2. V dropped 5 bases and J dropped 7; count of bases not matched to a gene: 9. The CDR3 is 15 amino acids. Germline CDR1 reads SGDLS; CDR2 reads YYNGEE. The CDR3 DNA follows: TGTGCCAGCAGTTCTCGACTAGCGGGTGGGAATGAGCAGTTCTTC. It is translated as CASSSRLAGGNEQFF.

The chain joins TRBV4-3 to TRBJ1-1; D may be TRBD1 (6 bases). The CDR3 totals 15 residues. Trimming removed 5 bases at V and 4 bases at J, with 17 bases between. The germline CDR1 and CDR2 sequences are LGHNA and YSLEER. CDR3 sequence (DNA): TGCGCCAGCAGCGCCATCCCCAAAGGGGGCACTGAAGCTTTCTTT. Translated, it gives CASSAIPKGGTEAFF.

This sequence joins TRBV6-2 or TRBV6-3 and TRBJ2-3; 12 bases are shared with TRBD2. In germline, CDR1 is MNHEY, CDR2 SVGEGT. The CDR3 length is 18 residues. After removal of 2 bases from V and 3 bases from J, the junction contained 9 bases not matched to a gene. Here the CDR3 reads CASSYGRLAGEKTDTQYF. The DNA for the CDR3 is TGTGCCAGCAGTTACGGAAGACTAGCGGGAGAGAAGACAGATACGCAGTATTTT.

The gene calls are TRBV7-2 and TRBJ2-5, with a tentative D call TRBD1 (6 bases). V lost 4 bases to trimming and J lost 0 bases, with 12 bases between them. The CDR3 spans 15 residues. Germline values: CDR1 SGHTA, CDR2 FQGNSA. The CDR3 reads CASSSQGWYQETQYF. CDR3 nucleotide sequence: TGTGCCAGCAGCTCCCAGGGGTGGTACCAAGAGACCCAGTACTTC. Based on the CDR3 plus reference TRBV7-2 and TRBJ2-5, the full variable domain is GAGVSQSPSNKVTEKGKDVELRCDPISGHTALYWYRQSLGQGLEFLIYFQGNSAPDKSGLPSDRFSAERTGGSVSTLTIQRTQQEDSAVYLCASSSQGWYQETQYFGPGTRLLVL.

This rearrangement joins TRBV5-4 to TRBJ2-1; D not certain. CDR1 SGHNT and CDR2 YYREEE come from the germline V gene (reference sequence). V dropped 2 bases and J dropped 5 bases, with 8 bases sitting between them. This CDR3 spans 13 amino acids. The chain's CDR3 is CASSFPPDNEQFF. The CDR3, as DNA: TGTGCCAGCAGCTTCCCCCCGGACAATGAGCAGTTCTTC.

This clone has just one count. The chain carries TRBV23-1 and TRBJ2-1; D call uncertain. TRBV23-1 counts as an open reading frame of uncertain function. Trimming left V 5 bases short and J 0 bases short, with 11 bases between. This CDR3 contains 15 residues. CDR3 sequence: CASSKAGSSYNEQFF. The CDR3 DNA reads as TGCGCCAGCAGTAAGGCAGGCAGCTCCTACAATGAGCAGTTCTTC.

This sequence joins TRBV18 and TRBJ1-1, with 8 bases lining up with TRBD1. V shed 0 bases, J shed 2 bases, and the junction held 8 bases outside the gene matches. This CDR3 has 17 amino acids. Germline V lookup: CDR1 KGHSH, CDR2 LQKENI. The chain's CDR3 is CASSPPIRTGRNTEAFF. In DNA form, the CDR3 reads TGTGCCAGCTCACCACCAATTCGGACAGGGAGAAACACTGAAGCTTTCTTT.

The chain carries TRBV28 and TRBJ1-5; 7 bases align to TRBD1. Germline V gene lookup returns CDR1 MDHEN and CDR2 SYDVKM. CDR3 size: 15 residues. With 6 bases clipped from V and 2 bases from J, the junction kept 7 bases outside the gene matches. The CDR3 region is CASSPRQGRNQPQHF. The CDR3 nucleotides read TGTGCCAGCAGCCCCCGACAGGGACGCAATCAGCCCCAGCATTTT.

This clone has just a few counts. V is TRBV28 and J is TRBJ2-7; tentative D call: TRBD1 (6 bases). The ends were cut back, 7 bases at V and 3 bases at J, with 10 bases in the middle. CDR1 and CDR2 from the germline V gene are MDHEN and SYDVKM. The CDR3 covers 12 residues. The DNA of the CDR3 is TGTGCCAGCACCGGGACAATCTACGAGCAGTACTTC. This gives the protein CASTGTIYEQYF.

The CDR3 loop is CSVSGGPWNEQFF. The CDR3 DNA reads as TGCAGCGTTTCGGGGGGGCCGTGGAATGAGCAGTTCTTC. V usage is TRBV29-1 and J usage is TRBJ2-1, with 8 nucleotides matching TRBD2. The CDR3 sequence is 13 residues long. Germline lookup yields CDR1 SQVTM and CDR2 ANQGSEA. J lost 7 bases, V lost 5 bases, and 7 bases had no gene match.

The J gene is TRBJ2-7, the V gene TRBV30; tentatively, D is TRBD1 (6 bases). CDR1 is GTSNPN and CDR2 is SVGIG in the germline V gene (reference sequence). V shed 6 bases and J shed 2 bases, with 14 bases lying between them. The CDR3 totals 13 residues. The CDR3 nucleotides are TGTGCCTGTATACAGGGCTATGCCTACGAGCAGTACTTC. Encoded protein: CACIQGYAYEQYF.